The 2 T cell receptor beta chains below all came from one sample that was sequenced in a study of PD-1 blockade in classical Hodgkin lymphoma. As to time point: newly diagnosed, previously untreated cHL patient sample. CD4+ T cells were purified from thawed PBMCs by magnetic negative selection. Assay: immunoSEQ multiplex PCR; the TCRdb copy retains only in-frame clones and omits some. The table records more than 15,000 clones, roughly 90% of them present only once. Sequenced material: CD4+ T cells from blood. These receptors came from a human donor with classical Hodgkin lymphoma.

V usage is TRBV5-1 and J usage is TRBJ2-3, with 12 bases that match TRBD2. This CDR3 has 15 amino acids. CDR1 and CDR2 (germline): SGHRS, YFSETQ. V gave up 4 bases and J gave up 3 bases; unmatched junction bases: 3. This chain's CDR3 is CASSLTSGGTDTQYF. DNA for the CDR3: TGCGCCAGCAGCCTGACTAGCGGGGGAACAGATACGCAGTATTTT.

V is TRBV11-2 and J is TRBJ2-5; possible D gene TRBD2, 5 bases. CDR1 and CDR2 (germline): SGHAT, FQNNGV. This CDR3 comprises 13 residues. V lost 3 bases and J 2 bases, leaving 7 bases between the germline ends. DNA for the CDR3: TGTGCCAGCAGCTTTAGCGCTCAAGAGACCCAGTACTTC. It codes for CASSFSAQETQYF.